The rows below give T cell receptor beta chains drawn from one sample of a study of blood T cells in healthy people across ages. TCRdb re-derived calls from the 5' RACE reads in MiXCR, one entry per CDR3 protein. The sample carries approximately 670,000 distinct CDR3 sequences, 40% to 45% recorded once. Specimen: blood. These receptors were obtained from a man older than 75 in good health. Each CDR3 is given with its conserved first and last residue.

v_gene: TRBV20-1; j_gene: TRBJ2-1; len: 12; CDR3aa: CSVPGQGDEQFF
v_gene: TRBV3-1; j_gene: TRBJ2-1; len: 15; CDR3aa: CASSSGGGVYNEQFF
v_gene: TRBV7-9; j_gene: TRBJ2-7; len: 16; CDR3aa: CASTIQGELRSYEQYF
v_gene: TRBV6-5; j_gene: TRBJ2-7; len: 15; CDR3aa: CASSYSIGNSYEQYF
v_gene: TRBV9; j_gene: TRBJ2-5; len: 16; CDR3aa: CASSGRQDPSLETQYF
v_gene: TRBV28; j_gene: TRBJ2-7; len: 13; CDR3aa: CASMTSTSYEQYF
v_gene: TRBV12-3/TRBV12-4; j_gene: TRBJ2-3; len: 15; CDR3aa: CASITSGGHTDTQYF
v_gene: TRBV7-8; j_gene: TRBJ2-1; len: 15; CDR3aa: CASSLLDRSYSEQFF
v_gene: TRBV11-2; j_gene: TRBJ2-1; len: 14; CDR3aa: CASSLAGGVNEQFF
v_gene: TRBV7-6; j_gene: TRBJ2-1; len: 16; CDR3aa: CASSLSTGGAYNEQFF
v_gene: TRBV7-2; j_gene: TRBJ2-5; len: 15; CDR3aa: CASSPDRGRYNEQYF
v_gene: TRBV7-2; j_gene: TRBJ2-5; len: 14; CDR3aa: CASSPGDPPGTQYF
v_gene: TRBV28; j_gene: TRBJ2-5; len: 14; CDR3aa: CASTLIGRRETQYF
v_gene: TRBV7-2; j_gene: TRBJ2-3; len: 16; CDR3aa: CASSLRRASGTDTQYF
v_gene: TRBV30; j_gene: TRBJ2-7; len: 14; CDR3aa: CAWGESGMWNEQYF
v_gene: TRBV20-1; j_gene: TRBJ2-5; len: 13; CDR3aa: CSAATSGRKTQYF
v_gene: TRBV4-2; j_gene: TRBJ2-5; len: 17; CDR3aa: CASSQETGFDVVVEQYF
v_gene: TRBV28; j_gene: TRBJ2-7; len: 12; CDR3aa: CASRTDPYEQYF
v_gene: TRBV3-1; j_gene: TRBJ2-2; len: 15; CDR3aa: CASSHTGRGAGELFF
v_gene: TRBV5-1; j_gene: TRBJ1-2; len: 12; CDR3aa: CASSDAGGGYTF
v_gene: TRBV5-1; j_gene: TRBJ2-7; len: 13; CDR3aa: CASSPDWNNEQYF
v_gene: TRBV4-2; j_gene: TRBJ2-5; len: 17; CDR3aa: CASSRGSSGSKGETQYF
v_gene: TRBV13; j_gene: TRBJ2-5; len: 12; CDR3aa: CASSAYEETQYF
v_gene: TRBV5-5; j_gene: TRBJ2-3; len: 15; CDR3aa: CASSFSGLTTDTQYF
v_gene: TRBV20-1; j_gene: TRBJ1-5; len: 14; CDR3aa: CSAREGQGGQPQHF
v_gene: TRBV7-2; j_gene: TRBJ1-5; len: 16; CDR3aa: CASSPKTGVRNQPQHF
v_gene: TRBV2; j_gene: TRBJ2-1; len: 13; CDR3aa: CASTSGGYGVQFF
v_gene: TRBV6-5; j_gene: TRBJ2-1; len: 15; CDR3aa: CASSYEGTGFGEQFF
v_gene: TRBV25-1; j_gene: TRBJ2-3; len: 12; CDR3aa: CASSEGRVAQYF
v_gene: TRBV7-2; j_gene: TRBJ1-1; len: 12; CDR3aa: CASSLAHTEAFF
v_gene: TRBV29-1; j_gene: TRBJ2-2; len: 13; CDR3aa: CSVGPSGAGELFF
v_gene: TRBV20-1; j_gene: TRBJ2-7; len: 13; CDR3aa: CSALDRFSYEQYF
v_gene: TRBV5-6; j_gene: TRBJ1-2; len: 15; CDR3aa: CASMLQGDAVDGYTF
v_gene: TRBV4-3; j_gene: TRBJ2-1; len: 18; CDR3aa: CASSRSGQVGSSYNEQFF
v_gene: TRBV6-5; j_gene: TRBJ2-3; len: 11; CDR3aa: CASRNLDTQYF
v_gene: TRBV7-9; j_gene: TRBJ2-4; len: 14; CDR3aa: CASSAGGRELEQYF
v_gene: TRBV5-4; j_gene: TRBJ2-7; len: 16; CDR3aa: CASSLEGTGIPYEQYF
v_gene: TRBV6-5; j_gene: TRBJ2-3; len: 18; CDR3aa: CASSYGTSGGLSTDTQYF
v_gene: TRBV20-1; j_gene: TRBJ2-7; len: 17; CDR3aa: CSASGTSGRGTAYEQYF
v_gene: TRBV6-1; j_gene: TRBJ2-3; len: 12; CDR3aa: CASSFASDTQYF
v_gene: TRBV4-2; j_gene: TRBJ2-3; len: 16; CDR3aa: CASSQAAGGGLDTQYF
v_gene: TRBV20-1; j_gene: TRBJ2-3; len: 15; CDR3aa: CSATTPNRKTDTQYF
v_gene: TRBV7-9; j_gene: TRBJ2-5; len: 14; CDR3aa: CASSPRMGHIEQYF
v_gene: TRBV15; j_gene: .; len: 12; CDR3aa: CATSRRTETQYF
v_gene: TRBV7-2; j_gene: TRBJ2-4; len: 16; CDR3aa: CASSLQAGIAKNIQYF
v_gene: TRBV5-1; j_gene: TRBJ2-7; len: 12; CDR3aa: CAGSLAGYEQYF
v_gene: TRBV20-1; j_gene: TRBJ2-1; len: 15; CDR3aa: CSAPVPSGRRNEQFF
v_gene: TRBV7-9; j_gene: TRBJ2-7; len: 14; CDR3aa: CASSPQGLTYEQYF
v_gene: TRBV6-5; j_gene: TRBJ2-1; len: 16; CDR3aa: CASSYTSGRGYNEQFF
v_gene: TRBV29-1; j_gene: TRBJ2-1; len: 16; CDR3aa: CSGEAPRGEVYNEQFF
v_gene: TRBV6-5; j_gene: TRBJ2-7; len: 17; CDR3aa: CASSYSLRDRYPYEQYF
v_gene: TRBV27; j_gene: .; len: 15; CDR3aa: CASSPDNLGDYEQYF
v_gene: TRBV25-1; j_gene: TRBJ2-1; len: 15; CDR3aa: CASSVFGRSRNEQFF
v_gene: TRBV5-1; j_gene: TRBJ1-6; len: 14; CDR3aa: CASSLEVDNSPLHF
v_gene: TRBV4-2; j_gene: TRBJ1-2; len: 17; CDR3aa: CASSQDSPDRLNYGYTF
v_gene: TRBV3-1; j_gene: TRBJ1-6; len: 14; CDR3aa: CAGSQRETNSPLHF
v_gene: TRBV11-3; j_gene: TRBJ2-3; len: 16; CDR3aa: CASSLGPGQSTDTQYF
v_gene: TRBV11-2; j_gene: TRBJ2-5; len: 15; CDR3aa: CASSCGAQEWETQYF
v_gene: TRBV20-1; j_gene: TRBJ2-4; len: 14; CDR3aa: CSASRSGSKNIQYF